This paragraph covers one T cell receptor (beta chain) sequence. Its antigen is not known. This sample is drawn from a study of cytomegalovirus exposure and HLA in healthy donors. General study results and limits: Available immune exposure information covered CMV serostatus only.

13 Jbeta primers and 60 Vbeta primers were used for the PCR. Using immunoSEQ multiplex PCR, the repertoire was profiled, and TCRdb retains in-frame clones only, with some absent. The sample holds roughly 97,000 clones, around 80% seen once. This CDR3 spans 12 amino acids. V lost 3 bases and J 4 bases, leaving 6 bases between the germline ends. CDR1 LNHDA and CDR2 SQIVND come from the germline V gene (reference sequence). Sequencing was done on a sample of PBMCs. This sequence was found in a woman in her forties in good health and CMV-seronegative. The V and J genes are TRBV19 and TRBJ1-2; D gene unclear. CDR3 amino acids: CASSIPGYGYTF. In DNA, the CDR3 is TGTGCCAGTAGTATCCCCGGCTATGGCTACACCTTC.